This TCR beta chain came from a study of cytomegalovirus exposure and HLA in healthy donors (dated by TCRdb to about 2017). A note on the overall study: In an earlier analysis of under 750 of the donors, about 260 Gb of sequence data and 100 million or so unique TCR beta sequences from about 190 million T cells were reported. Approximately 330 gigabases of sequencing data and approximately 92 million unique TCR sequences made up an early release that covered under 750 HLA-typed donors. Of the 300 to 500 genotyped donors, less than 90% were placed in the genetic ancestry cluster associated with self-reported Caucasian donors. The study aimed to test whether cataloging public T cell receptors could reveal signatures of past pathogen exposure. The study profiled the T cell repertoires of 500 to 800 subjects by immunosequencing and related them to cytomegalovirus serostatus. A separate validation cohort of roughly 130 different subjects was used in addition to the roughly 620-subject first cohort. The study combined high-throughput TCR immunosequencing, statistical association of individual TCRs with disease status, and machine learning to predict cytomegalovirus infection status. A later analysis re-analyzed previously published TCR beta repertoires from 650 to 800 donors and added high-resolution HLA genotyping to study TCR occurrence patterns. Rather than drawing on any new phenotypic data, the later analysis identified candidate immune exposures from TCR beta sequences and the way those sequences occurred across donors. An earlier analysis of more than 450 of the donors used high-throughput TCR beta sequencing to judge whether each TCR beta V gene segment behaved as functional or pseudogenic. Donor age, sex, ethnicity and CMV serostatus were compiled alongside the repertoire data. A later genetic analysis took genome-wide SNP genotypes for about three fifths of the 666 donors and used that subset as a discovery cohort. Every discovery cohort repertoire had been produced on one sequencing platform. HLA typing covered class I and class II loci at four-digit resolution. The number of donors typed differed by locus, with 629-630 for A, B, C, DRB1 and DQB1, around 500 for DQA1, approximately 580 for DPA1, and 400 to 490 for DPB1. Because of strong linkage in the cohort, roughly five DR-DQ haplotypes were treated as single units for association and clustering. Across 398 genotyped donors of the cohort, an average of approximately 240,000 unique TCR beta nucleotide sequences per donor were sequenced, and 15% to 20% of those sequences were non-productive. Points the paper makes about the study in general: In a later analysis, several top co-occurrence clusters were reported to appear linked to parvovirus B19, influenza, CMV and Epstein-Barr virus. A cluster of highly shared sequence variants was judged likely to represent a technical artifact of the sequencing pipeline. When HLA alleles, especially DR and DQ, strongly co-occurred, TCR associations were difficult to assign to individual alleles. Over 15 rarely observed V segments, including chromosome 9 orphons, were excluded from the earlier analysis of about 600 of the donors because counts were too low. In a later genetic analysis, a missense DCLRE1C variant was associated with V-gene and J-gene trimming of TCR beta chains, and the association was replicated in an independent cohort. A few of the identified cytomegalovirus-associated TCR beta chains were confirmed in vitro to be specific for cytomegalovirus antigens. According to a later analysis, most CMV-associated TCR beta chains appeared to be HLA-restricted, and the HLA associations seemed to be driven largely by CMV exposure. A later analysis found that TCR association rates varied across HLA loci, with DRB1 alleles showing the most associated TCRs and HLA-C alleles the fewest. In a later analysis, HLA-associated TCR beta chains showed more clonal expansion and lower generation probabilities than non-associated chains that were equally common. Correlated functional status among segregating V segments might reflect linkage disequilibrium, but an unknown experimental factor could not be ruled out. Because HLA typing was unavailable for some donors at each locus, only the typed subset was used in association tests. In both the original and validation cohorts, the classifier was reported to diagnose cytomegalovirus status with high specificity and sensitivity. Sequencing depth was assumed to be roughly uniform across donors in the presence/absence analyses, though that assumption may not hold. Only TCR beta chains were sequenced in this cohort, and the absence of alpha or paired-chain data limited detectable features. A further reported finding was that TCR beta sequences accurately predicted the HLA-A and HLA-B alleles for most subjects in the first cohort. The only immune exposure information available for the cohort was CMV serostatus. Broadly in line with IMGT annotations, most TCR beta V segments showed up in productive rearrangements about 87% or about 30% of the time in an earlier analysis of 587 of the donors. Some IMGT-functional V segments, including TRBV6-2 and TRBV6-3, could not be distinguished by the 87-base-pair reads and were therefore excluded. It was suggested by the authors that the approach could potentially be generalized to other disease states and immunological phenotypes. In a later analysis, 16,951 TCR beta sequences were associated with specific HLA alleles at a false discovery rate of 0.05. While some public TCRs were present in many individuals, most TCR sequences turned up only very rarely across donors. According to a later genetic analysis, donors in an Asian-associated ancestry cluster had fewer N-insertions in productive TCRs than the approximately 650-donor mean. The study gave a list of 150 to 200 TCR beta chains associated with cytomegalovirus.

V loses 3 bases at its end and J loses 4 bases; junction bases beyond the gene matches: 5. Spanning cysteine to phenylalanine, the CDR3 consists of 15 amino acids. This entry keeps only the CDR3 DNA: 45 bases, framed from base 1. The germline V gene encodes CDR1 LGHNA and CDR2 YSLEER. Receptor libraries were prepared by the immunoSEQ multiplex PCR assay. The multiplex PCR relied on a mix of 60 forward primers for TCR Vbeta segments and 13 reverse primers for TCR Jbeta segments. Amplification of the CDR3 region of rearranged TCR beta genes was performed with a multiplex PCR assay on genomic DNA. Amplified TCR beta libraries were sequenced as 87-base-pair reads on the Illumina HiSeq System. The source study handled its data this way. In a later analysis, 70 million to 95 million unique TCR beta chains were counted across the 666 repertoires, and around 11 million of these chains were shared by at least two donors. To remove PCR and sequencing errors, raw reads were error-corrected and collapsed into unique sequences using a nearest-neighbor algorithm that merged closely related sequences. V, D and J gene segments were assigned by aligning CDR3 sequences to IMGT reference sequences. For a sequence to be retained, a match of at least six nucleotides to both a V gene segment and a J gene segment was required. Rearrangements were called productive when the CDR3 lacked stop codons and stayed in frame with V and J; all others were non-productive. Following IMGT convention, CDR3 was defined as the stretch from the second conserved V-encoded cysteine up to the conserved J-encoded phenylalanine. Sequences without an unambiguous match to a single V gene segment were excluded from the earlier analysis of several hundred of the donors. In an earlier analysis of a few hundred of the donors, a V segment was called functional when productive rearrangements were above 56.7%, and segregating when the standard deviation between donors exceeded 5%. A statistical classification framework was built to diagnose cytomegalovirus status from the catalog of TCR beta chain sequences. A later analysis assigned V and J genes by comparing TCR nucleotide sequences with IMGT/GENE-DB human TR gene sequences. Using the TCRdist pipeline, a later analysis assigned CDR3 sequences along with most-parsimonious VDJ recombination scenarios. In a later analysis, each TCR beta chain was defined by its CDR3 amino acid sequence together with its V-gene family, and reads without a unique V-gene family were excluded. As a way to deal with suspected cross-contamination and a sequencing artifact, a later analysis dropped under 600 nucleotide sequences that were highly shared and had low generation probability. For each public chain, a later analysis derived a clonal expansion index from normalized ranks of inferred template counts within each repertoire. Generation probabilities in a later analysis came from a VDJ recombination model fitted to out-of-frame rearrangements, and those results were checked against IGoR. In a later analysis, TCR-TCR, TCR-HLA and TCR-CMV co-occurrence was scored with hypergeometric tests, and a repertoire-size bias correction was applied to TCR pairs. In a later analysis, false discovery rates were estimated by permuting HLA or CMV assignments 20 times. A later analysis grouped co-occurring TCRs with DBSCAN, adding TCRdist sequence similarity when clustering within HLA-allele-positive subsets. For co-occurrence clustering, repertoires with fewer than 30,000 or more than 120,000 public chains were excluded, along with about five repertoires with anomalous nucleotide sharing. As stored in TCRdb, this immuneACCESS dataset retains in-frame rearrangements with V and J assigned. A fraction of the clones does not appear; measured against another copy, unresolved V genes explain less than half of the discrepancy, and the remainder lacks a known reason. Clonal size and the V and J genes are those of that table, whereas D and trimming came from the DNA. This sample is represented by 95,000 to 100,000 clones; under 85% of them were singletons. Clones ranked in the top ten supply more than 1.5% of the sample.

This clone has just one count. The antigen this receptor binds is unknown. No base-level quality is on record; no much larger clone is a single base apart. The cohort comprised 670 or so healthy bone marrow donors. At the time of sampling, every cohort member was nominally healthy, though immune exposures that went unrecorded were likely present. The donor was CMV seronegative and belonged to the group of around 350 seronegative cohort members. Every donor gave a peripheral blood sample, and the peripheral blood mononuclear cells from that sample were used for TCR beta sequencing. The Qiagen DNeasy Blood Extraction Kit was used to extract genomic DNA from the blood cell samples.

The sequence was collected from a middle-aged man in good health and CMV-seronegative. Here the chain combines TRBV4-3 and TRBJ2-1; 8 bases in the junction line up with TRBD1. The sequenced sample was PBMCs. The DNA is TGCGCCAGCAGCCAGGAAGGACAGGGTTACAATGAGCAGTTCTTC. This is translated as CASSQEGQGYNEQFF.